This TCR beta chain was captured in a study of tumor and adjacent non-tumor tissue in lung cancer. Looking at the study overall: Stage I to III disease affected some 11 men and 5 women aged about 31 to 80. Study conclusions and caveats: Top 100 clones took a larger repertoire share in normal lung.

RNA was extracted from bulk tissue without any cell sorting. More than 3 cm separated this lung sample from the edge of the tumor. This CDR3 is 14 amino acids long. CDR1 is MNHEY and CDR2 is SVGAGI in the germline V gene. The library came from three nested PCR rounds adapted from ARM-PCR protocols. TCRdb re-called the multiplex PCR reads through MiXCR, storing one row per CDR3 protein. Of tens of thousands of distinct CDR3 sequences listed, approximately 81% were seen once; the top ten hold about 47%. Points on this clonotype: Its matching antigen is unknown. The junction departs from germline at one end; a sequencing error may be responsible.

The sample consisted of distant non-tumor lung tissue. The chain has TRBV6-5 and TRBJ2-2; perhaps TRBD1 as D (6 bases). This sequence originates from a man in his 60s with non-small cell lung cancer. For the CDR3, the DNA is TGTGCCAGCAGTTACACGGACAGCACCGGGGACCTGTTTTTT. Translating it yields CASSYTDSTGDLFF.